These 9 T cell receptor beta chains came from one sample sequenced in a study of post-analysis software for immune sequencing data. Study-wide results and caveats: Five TRBV segments were significantly more frequent in patients than in controls. TRBV5-6, TRBV5-1 and TRBV20-1 were among these segments.

These receptors' antigens are unknown. Every TCR beta cDNA library bore unique molecular identifiers. TCRdb independently ran MiXCR on the PCR reads; one entry per CDR3 protein. The table includes 750,000 to 900,000 distinct CDR3 sequences, around 45% detected once. Sequencing input: blood. The receptors stem from a girl under 18 with multiple sclerosis.

A few counts support this clonotype. The chain couples TRBV29-1 to TRBJ2-1; TRBD2 matches 10 bases. CDR3 length equals 17 residues. Germline CDR1 reads SQVTM; CDR2 reads ANQGSEA. With V trimmed by 6 bases and J by 12 bases, 23 bases remained unmatched. CDR3 coding DNA: TGCAGCGTCGACTTAGCGGGAGGCTCTCTTAGGCATGTAGGGCAGTTCTTC. Residues: CSVDLAGGSLRHVGQFF.

The CDR3 DNA follows: TGTGCTAGTGGTTTGTACACGAACACCGGGGAGCTGTTTTTT. Its translation: CASGLYTNTGELFF. The chain has TRBV12-5 and TRBJ2-2, with no clear D. V lost 2 bases to trimming and J lost 0 bases, with 4 bases between them. Germline CDR1 and CDR2: LGHNT and FRNRAP. The CDR3 runs to 14 residues. Looking up the rest from reference TRBV12-5 and TRBJ2-2 gives the full variable domain: DARVTQTPRHKVTEMGQEVTMRCQPILGHNTVFWYRQTMMQGLELLAYFRNRAPLDDSGMPKDRFSAEMPDATLATLKIQPSEPRDSAVYFCASGLYTNTGELFFGEGSRLTVL.

The chain recombines TRBV30 with TRBJ2-1; a weak D match, TRBD1 (6 bases). The CDR3 loop spans 15 amino acids. V was cut by 5 bases and J by 9 bases, with 23 bases left in between. Germline assignment: CDR1 GTSNPN and CDR2 SVGIG (reference sequence). The CDR3 reads CAWLSRDIFIGEQFF. The CDR3 DNA reads TGTGCCTGGCTGTCCCGGGACATCTTTATAGGTGAGCAGTTCTTC.

This clonotype was detected ten times or more. The V call is TRBV4-3, the J call TRBJ2-3; D gene unclear. CDR1 and CDR2 from the germline V gene are LGHNA and YSLEER. The CDR3 is made up of 14 amino acids. The ends were cut back, 0 bases at V and 2 bases at J, with 6 bases in the middle. CDR3 DNA sequence: TGCGCCAGCAGCCAAGAAGTAATCACAGATACGCAGTATTTT. Translating gives CASSQEVITDTQYF.

This clonotype was seen more than once but under ten times. The chain carries TRBV7-3 and TRBJ2-1; D is perhaps TRBD1 or TRBD2 (5 bases each). V lost 6 bases, J lost 7 bases, and 16 bases lay in between. The CDR3 runs 14 residues. The V gene's germline CDR1 is SGHTA and CDR2 FQGTGA. The CDR3 sequence: CASRGSGTTNEQFF. CDR3 bases: TGTGCCAGCAGGGGGTCAGGGACGACAAATGAGCAGTTCTTC.

This clonotype was detected only a few times. The chain has TRBV7-2 and TRBJ2-7; D call uncertain. Deletions cut 5 bases from V and 3 bases from J, with 14 bases between. This CDR3 region has 14 residues. Germline lookup yields CDR1 SGHTA and CDR2 FQGNSA. CDR3 in amino acids: CASSASLIGYEQYF. CDR3 in DNA: TGTGCCAGCAGCGCGAGCTTAATCGGCTACGAGCAGTACTTC.

The chain recombines TRBV5-1 with TRBJ1-6, with a possible D match to TRBD1 (6 bases). The CDR3 is 14 residues long. CDR1 and CDR2 from the germline V gene are SGHRS and YFSETQ. Trimming removed 0 bases at V and 8 bases at J, with 9 bases between. CDR3 coding DNA: TGCGCCAGCAGCTTGGGACAGGATTATTCACCCCTCCACTTT. Its protein is CASSLGQDYSPLHF.

The chain is built from TRBV20-1 and TRBJ2-3; 9 nucleotides align to TRBD2. The CDR3 totals 17 residues. The germline gives CDR1 DFQATT, CDR2 SNEGSKA (reference sequence). With 1 base clipped from V and 0 bases from J, the junction kept 8 bases outside the gene matches. The CDR3 bases are TGCAGTGCTAGAGCGGTCGTAGCGGGGGCAAGCACAGATACGCAGTATTTT. This translates into CSARAVVAGASTDTQYF.

Turning to this clonotype: A much more abundant neighbour one base away suggests this may be a read error. This sequence joins TRBV7-2 and TRBJ2-3, with D maybe TRBD2 (5 bases). The CDR3 contains 18 residues. With 1 base removed from V and 1 base from J, the gap between germline ends came to 18 bases. Germline CDR1 and CDR2: SGHTA and FQGNSA. The CDR3, as DNA: TGTGCCAGCAGCTTAGGCCTTGGCGGAGGATCTGGCACAGATACGCAGTATTTT. This sequence encodes CASSLGLGGGSGTDTQYF. Supplemented by reference TRBV7-2 and TRBJ2-3, the full variable domain reads GAGVSQSPSNKVTEKGKDVELRCDPISGHTALYWYRQSLGQGLEFLIYFQGNSAPDKSGLPSDRFSAERTGGSVSTLTIQRTQQEDSAVYLCASSLGLGGGSGTDTQYFGPGTRLTVL.